This TCR beta chain is drawn from a study of T-cell reconstitution after alpha-beta-depleted transplantation in children. J lost 8 bases, V lost 0 bases, and 13 bases had no gene match. The CDR3 has 17 amino acids. In germline, CDR1 is DFQATT, CDR2 SNEGSKA (reference sequence). Preparation of the TCRbeta library involved a method that used unique molecular identifiers. TCRdb re-called the PCR reads through MiXCR, storing one row per CDR3 protein. Altogether almost 250,000 distinct CDR3 sequences are present, about 23% being singletons, with the ten largest covering more than 2%. This clonotype was found once.

The V gene is TRBV20-1, the J gene TRBJ2-1, with 10 nucleotides matching TRBD2. This specimen was PBMCs, taken before TCRalphabeta/CD19-depleted stem cell transplant. This clonotype was sampled from a girl aged 2 to 10 with Fanconi anemia, due to receive a stem cell transplant. The CDR3 region is CSARDTLLAGEEDEQFF. The CDR3 nucleotides are TGCAGTGCTAGAGATACGTTGCTAGCGGGGGAGGAAGATGAGCAGTTCTTC.